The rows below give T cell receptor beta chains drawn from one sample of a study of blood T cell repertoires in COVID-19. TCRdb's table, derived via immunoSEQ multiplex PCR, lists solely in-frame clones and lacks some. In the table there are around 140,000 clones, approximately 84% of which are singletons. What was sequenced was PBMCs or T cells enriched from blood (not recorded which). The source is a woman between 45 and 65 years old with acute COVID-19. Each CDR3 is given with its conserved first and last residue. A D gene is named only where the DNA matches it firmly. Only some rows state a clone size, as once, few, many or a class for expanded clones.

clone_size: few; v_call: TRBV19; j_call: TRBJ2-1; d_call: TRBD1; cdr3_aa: CASNTRGQGYNEQFF; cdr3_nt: TGTGCCAGTAATACAAGGGGGCAGGGGTACAATGAGCAGTTCTTC
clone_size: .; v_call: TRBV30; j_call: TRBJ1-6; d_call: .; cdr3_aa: CAWSVKGGPNSPLHF; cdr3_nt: TGTGCCTGGAGTGTAAAAGGAGGGCCCAATTCACCCCTCCACTTT
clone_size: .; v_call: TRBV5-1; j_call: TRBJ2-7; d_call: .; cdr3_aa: CASSPVRARGEQYF; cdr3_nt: TGCGCCAGCAGCCCGGTTCGGGCCCGGGGGGAGCAGTACTTC
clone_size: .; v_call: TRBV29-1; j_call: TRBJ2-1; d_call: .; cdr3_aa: CSVSFRASHYNEQFF; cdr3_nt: TGCAGCGTTTCTTTCCGGGCTAGCCATTACAATGAGCAGTTCTTC
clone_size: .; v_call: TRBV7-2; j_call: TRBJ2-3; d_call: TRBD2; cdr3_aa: CASSVSGNTDTQYF; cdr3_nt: TGTGCCAGCAGTGTTAGCGGGAACACAGATACGCAGTATTTT
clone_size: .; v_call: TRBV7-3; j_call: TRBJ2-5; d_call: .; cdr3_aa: CASSRSHGETQYF; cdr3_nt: TGTGCCAGCAGCCGTAGTCACGGGGAGACCCAGTACTTC
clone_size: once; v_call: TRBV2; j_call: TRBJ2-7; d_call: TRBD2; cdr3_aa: CASSIPSGASYEQYF; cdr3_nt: TGTGCCAGCAGTATCCCTAGCGGGGCCTCCTACGAGCAGTACTTC
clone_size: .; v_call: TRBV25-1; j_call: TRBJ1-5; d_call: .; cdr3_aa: CASAQGFQPQHF; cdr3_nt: TGTGCCAGCGCTCAGGGGTTCCAGCCCCAGCATTTT
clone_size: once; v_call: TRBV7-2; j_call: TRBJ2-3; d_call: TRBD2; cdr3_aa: CASSLGAGGQNTQYF; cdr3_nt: TGTGCCAGCAGCTTAGGGGCGGGAGGGCAGAATACGCAGTATTTT
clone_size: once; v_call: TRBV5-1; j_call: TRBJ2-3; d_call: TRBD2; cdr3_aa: CASSSPTGTSGDTQYF; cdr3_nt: TGCGCCAGCAGCTCTCCGACGGGGACTAGCGGAGATACGCAGTATTTT